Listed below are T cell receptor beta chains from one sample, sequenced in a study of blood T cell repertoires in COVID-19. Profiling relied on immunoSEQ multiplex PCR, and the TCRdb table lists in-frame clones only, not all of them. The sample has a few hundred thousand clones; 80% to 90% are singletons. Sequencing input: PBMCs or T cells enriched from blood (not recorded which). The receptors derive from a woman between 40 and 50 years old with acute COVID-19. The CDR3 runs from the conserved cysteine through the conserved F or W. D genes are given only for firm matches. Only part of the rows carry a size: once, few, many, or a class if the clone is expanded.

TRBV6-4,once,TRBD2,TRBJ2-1,CASSTSGNHNEQFF,TGTGCCAGCAGCACTAGCGGGAACCACAATGAGCAGTTCTTC
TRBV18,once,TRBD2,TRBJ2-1,CASSPRTSGLNSYNEQFF,TGTGCCAGCTCACCTCGGACTAGCGGGCTAAACTCCTACAATGAGCAGTTCTTC
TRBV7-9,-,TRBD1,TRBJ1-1,CASSSPDRGAAFF,TGTGCCAGCAGCTCCCCGGACAGGGGTGCAGCTTTCTTT
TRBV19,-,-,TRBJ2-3,CASSSRYTDTQYF,TGTGCCAGTAGTAGCAGGTACACAGATACGCAGTATTTT
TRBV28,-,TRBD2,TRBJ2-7,CASSLLPGLAGVYEQYF,TGTGCCAGCAGTTTACTTCCCGGACTAGCGGGAGTGTACGAGCAGTACTTC
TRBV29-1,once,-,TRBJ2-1,CSVNVGVNEQFF,TGCAGCGTTAACGTAGGGGTCAATGAGCAGTTCTTC
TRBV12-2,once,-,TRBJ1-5,CASRIGTAQPQHF,TGTGCAAGTCGCATCGGGACAGCCCAGCCCCAGCATTTT
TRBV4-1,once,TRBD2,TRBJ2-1,CASMILAGANEQFF,TGCGCCAGTATGATACTAGCGGGAGCAAATGAGCAGTTCTTC
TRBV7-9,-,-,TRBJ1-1,CASSSAGTPNTEAFF,TGTGCCAGCAGCTCAGCCGGGACACCGAACACTGAAGCTTTCTTT
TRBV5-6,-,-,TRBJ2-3,CASSSPGLRGDTQYF,TGTGCCAGCAGCTCGCCGGGACTCCGAGGCGATACGCAGTATTTT
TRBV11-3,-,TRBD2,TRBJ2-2,CASSPSEREGLTGELFF,TGTGCCAGCAGCCCCTCGGAGCGGGAGGGCCTAACCGGGGAGCTGTTTTTT
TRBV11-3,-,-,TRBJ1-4,CASSSGRRGRGILFF,TGTGCCAGCAGCTCAGGACGGAGAGGGCGGGGAATACTGTTTTTT
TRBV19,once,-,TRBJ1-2,CASKDRMSGDLSFYGYTF,TGTGCCAGTAAGGATCGGATGTCAGGGGACCTCTCCTTCTATGGCTACACCTTC
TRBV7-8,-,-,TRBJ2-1,CASSRRYSGSSYNEQFF,TGTGCCAGCAGCCGAAGGTATAGCGGTAGCTCCTACAATGAGCAGTTCTTC
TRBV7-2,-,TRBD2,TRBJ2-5,CASSLPGTRETQYF,TGTGCCAGCAGCCTCCCCGGGACTAGAGAGACCCAGTACTTC
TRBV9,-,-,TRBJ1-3,CASTTTWHSSGNTIYF,TGTGCCAGCACCACGACATGGCATAGCTCTGGAAACACCATATATTTT
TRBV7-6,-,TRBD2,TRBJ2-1,CASSLSSSGGYNEQFF,TGTGCCAGCAGCTTAAGTTCTTCCGGGGGGTACAATGAGCAGTTCTTC
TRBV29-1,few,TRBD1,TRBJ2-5,CSVPGDRAETQYF,TGCAGCGTCCCCGGGGACAGGGCAGAGACCCAGTACTTC
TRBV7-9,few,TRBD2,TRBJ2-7,CASSLARGLAGEQYF,TGTGCCAGCAGCTTAGCAAGAGGACTAGCGGGCGAGCAGTACTTC
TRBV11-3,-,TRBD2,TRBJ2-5,CASSPTSGGQETQYF,TGTGCCAGCAGCCCCACTAGCGGGGGTCAAGAGACCCAGTACTTC
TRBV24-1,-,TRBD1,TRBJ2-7,CATSDTGTGGYEQYF,TGTGCCACCAGTGACACCGGGACAGGGGGCTACGAGCAGTACTTC
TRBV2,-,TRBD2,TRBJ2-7,CASQASGTYEQYF,TGTGCCAGCCAGGCCAGCGGGACCTACGAGCAGTACTTC
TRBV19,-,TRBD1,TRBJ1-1,CASSFPGTENEAFF,TGTGCCAGTAGTTTCCCCGGGACAGAGAACGAAGCTTTCTTT
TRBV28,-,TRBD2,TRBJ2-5,CASSPVSGRGETQYF,TGTGCCAGCAGCCCCGTGAGCGGGAGAGGAGAGACCCAGTACTTC
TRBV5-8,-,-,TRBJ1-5,CASSHERGPQPQHF,TGTGCCAGCAGCCATGAAAGGGGCCCTCAGCCCCAGCATTTT
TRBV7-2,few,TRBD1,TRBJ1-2,CASSLVPGQAKGYGYTF,TGTGCCAGCAGCTTAGTTCCGGGACAGGCCAAGGGCTATGGCTACACCTTC
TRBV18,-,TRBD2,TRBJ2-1,CASSGTSGTNEQFF,TGTGCCAGCTCCGGGACTAGCGGGACCAATGAGCAGTTCTTC
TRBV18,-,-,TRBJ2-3,CASSRTAGGDTQYF,TGTGCCAGCTCCCGGACAGCCGGTGGAGATACGCAGTATTTT
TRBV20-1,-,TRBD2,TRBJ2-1,CSASRLGGSNNEQFF,TGCAGTGCTAGTAGGTTGGGGGGGTCTAACAATGAGCAGTTCTTC
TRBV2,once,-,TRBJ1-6,CASGRVSGNSPLHF,TGTGCCAGTGGCAGGGTATCAGGAAATTCACCCCTCCACTTT
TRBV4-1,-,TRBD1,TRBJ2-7,CASSHPGQGAYEQYF,TGCGCCAGCAGCCACCCCGGACAGGGGGCCTACGAGCAGTACTTC
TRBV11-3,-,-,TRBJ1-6,CASSLRGGGSPLHF,TGTGCCAGCAGCTTAAGGGGCGGGGGTTCACCCCTCCACTTT
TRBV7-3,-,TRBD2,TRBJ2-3,CASSPRGAGATDTQYF,TGTGCCAGCAGCCCCCGGGGAGCGGGAGCTACAGATACGCAGTATTTT
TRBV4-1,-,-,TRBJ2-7,CASSQGGVRSSSYEQYF,TGCGCCAGCAGCCAAGGGGGGGTTAGGAGTAGCTCCTACGAGCAGTACTTC
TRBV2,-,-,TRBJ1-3,CASSERTVGNTIYF,TGTGCCAGCAGCGAAAGGACAGTAGGAAACACCATATATTTT
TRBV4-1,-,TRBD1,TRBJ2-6,CASSQVGQSSGANVLTF,TGCGCCAGCAGCCAAGTGGGACAGTCCTCTGGGGCCAACGTCCTGACTTTC
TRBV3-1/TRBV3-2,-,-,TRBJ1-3,CASSQEGGVGNTIYF,TGTGCCAGCAGCCAAGAAGGAGGGGTCGGAAACACCATATATTTT
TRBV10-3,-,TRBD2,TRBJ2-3,CAIRQLKLASLERCQYF,TGTGCCATCAGGCAATTGAAACTAGCGAGCCTAGAGAGATGTCAGTATTTT
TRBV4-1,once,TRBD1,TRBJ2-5,CASSQDRGRETQYF,TGCGCCAGCAGTCAGGACAGGGGCAGGGAGACCCAGTACTTC
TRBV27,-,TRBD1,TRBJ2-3,CASSKFGGQGATDTQYF,TGTGCCAGCAGTAAGTTTGGGGGACAGGGGGCGACAGATACGCAGTATTTT
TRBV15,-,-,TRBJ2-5,CATSTRRGQETQYF,TGTGCCACCAGCACTAGGCGGGGACAAGAGACCCAGTACTTC
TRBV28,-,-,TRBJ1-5,CASRIQGGQPQHF,TGTGCCAGCAGGATACAGGGTGGACAGCCCCAGCATTTT